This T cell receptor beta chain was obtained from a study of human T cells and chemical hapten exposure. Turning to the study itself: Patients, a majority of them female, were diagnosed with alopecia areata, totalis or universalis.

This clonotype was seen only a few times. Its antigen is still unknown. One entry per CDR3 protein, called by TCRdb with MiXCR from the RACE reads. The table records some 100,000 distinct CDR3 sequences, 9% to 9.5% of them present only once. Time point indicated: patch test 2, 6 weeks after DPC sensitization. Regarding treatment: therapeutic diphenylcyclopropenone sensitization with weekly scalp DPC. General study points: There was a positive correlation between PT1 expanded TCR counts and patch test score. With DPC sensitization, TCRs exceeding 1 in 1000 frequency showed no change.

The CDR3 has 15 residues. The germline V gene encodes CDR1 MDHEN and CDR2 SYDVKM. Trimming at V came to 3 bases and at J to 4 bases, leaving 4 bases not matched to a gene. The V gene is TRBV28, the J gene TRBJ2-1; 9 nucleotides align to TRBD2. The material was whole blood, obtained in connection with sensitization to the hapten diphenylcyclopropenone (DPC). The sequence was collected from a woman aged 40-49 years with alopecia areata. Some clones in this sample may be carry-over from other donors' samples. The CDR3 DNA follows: TGTGCCAGCAGTTTGGCCGCGGGAGGGTACAATGAGCAGTTCTTC. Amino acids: CASSLAAGGYNEQFF.